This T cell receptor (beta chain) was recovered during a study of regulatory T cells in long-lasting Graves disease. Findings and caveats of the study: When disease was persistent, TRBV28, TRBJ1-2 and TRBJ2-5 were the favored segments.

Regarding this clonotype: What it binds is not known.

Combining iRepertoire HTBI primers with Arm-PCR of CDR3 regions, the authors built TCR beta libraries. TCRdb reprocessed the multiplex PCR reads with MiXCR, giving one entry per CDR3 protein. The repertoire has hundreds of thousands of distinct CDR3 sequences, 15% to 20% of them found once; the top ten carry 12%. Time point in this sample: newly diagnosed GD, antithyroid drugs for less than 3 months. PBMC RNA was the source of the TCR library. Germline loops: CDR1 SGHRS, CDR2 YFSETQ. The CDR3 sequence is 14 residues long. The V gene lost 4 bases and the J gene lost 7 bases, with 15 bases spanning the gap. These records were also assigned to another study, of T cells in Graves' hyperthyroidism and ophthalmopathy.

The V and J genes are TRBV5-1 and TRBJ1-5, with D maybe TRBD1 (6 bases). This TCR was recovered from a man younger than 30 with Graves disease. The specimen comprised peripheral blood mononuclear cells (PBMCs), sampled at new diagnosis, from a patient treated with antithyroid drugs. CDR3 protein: CASSPGEVNQPQHF. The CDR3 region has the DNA TGCGCCAGCAGCCCAGGGGAGGTTAACCAGCCCCAGCATTTT. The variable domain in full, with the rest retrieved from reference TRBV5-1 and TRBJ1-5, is KAGVTQTPRYLIKTRGQQVTLSCSPISGHRSVSWYQQTPGQGLQFLFEYFSETQRNKGNFPGRFSGRQFSNSRSEMNVSTLELGDSALYLCASSPGEVNQPQHFGDGTRLSIL.